This T cell receptor (beta chain) was retrieved from a study of shared T cell receptors in the human thymus. Assay used: immunoSEQ multiplex PCR; TCRdb lists only in-frame clones, some missing. The sample records approximately 490,000 clones, 75% to 85% being singletons. CDR3 length equals 19 residues. Germline V gene lookup returns CDR1 SGHKS and CDR2 YYEKEE (reference sequence). V gave up 4 bases and J gave up 0 bases, with 20 bases separating them. The table lists this clone with a few counts. In addition, the sample was reused for a study of human thymus T cells. That report notes: Healthy Finnish infants having corrective surgery for congenital heart defects served as donors. Thymus pieces cut out during corrective heart surgery were the tissue that was used.

The genes are TRBV5-5 and TRBJ2-6, with a tentative D call TRBD1 (6 bases). The specimen was thymocytes. The clonotype was recovered from a boy in the first two years of life with a congenital heart defect. This CDR3 is CASSPKPPGAISGANVLTF. The DNA of the CDR3 is TGTGCCAGCAGCCCCAAACCCCCAGGGGCCATCTCTGGGGCCAACGTCCTGACTTTC. Full variable domain (remainder filled in from reference TRBV5-5 and TRBJ2-6): DAGVTQSPTHLIKTRGQQVTLRCSPISGHKSVSWYQQVLGQGPQFIFQYYEKEERGRGNFPDRFSARQFPNYSSELNVNALLLGDSALYLCASSPKPPGAISGANVLTFGAGSRLTVL.